These T cell receptor beta chains were read from a single sample in a study of tumor-infiltrating lymphocytes in primary liver carcinoma. MiXCR, applied by TCRdb to the multiplex PCR reads, yields one record per CDR3 protein. The sample shows 300,000 to 400,000 distinct CDR3 sequences, less than 70% of them seen only once. The sequenced sample consisted of peripheral blood. These receptors were obtained from a man between 35 and 55 years old with primary liver carcinoma and hepatitis B virus infection. The CDR3 runs from the conserved cysteine through the conserved F or W. D genes are given only for firm matches. Clone size is shown for a subset of rows, as once, few, many or a class of expanded clone.

TRBV4-1	TRBD2	-	TRBJ2-3	TGCGCCAGCAGCCAAGACTTGGGCGGGAGTGTGAAAGATACGCAGTATTTT	CASSQDLGGSVKDTQYF
TRBV6-1	-	-	TRBJ1-2	TGTGCCAGCAGTGACTATCGGGGTTTGTGTTACACCTTC	CASSDYRGLCYTF
TRBV5-6	-	few	TRBJ2-7	TGTGCCAGCAGCTTGGGCCGCTCTAGCGAGCAGTACTTC	CASSLGRSSEQYF
TRBV11-3	-	-	TRBJ2-1	TGTGCTAGCAGCCGAACGGACAGTAAGCAGTTCTTC	CASSRTDSKQFF
TRBV5-1	-	few	TRBJ1-1	TGCGCCAGCAGCTTGGAGGTGATGAACACTGAAGCTTTCTTT	CASSLEVMNTEAFF
TRBV30	-	-	TRBJ2-1	TGTGCCTGGAGGGAGAAGAGGTCGAATGAGCAGTTCTTC	CAWREKRSNEQFF
TRBV5-1	-	many	TRBJ1-2	TGCGCCAGCAGTTTTGACAAAAACTATGGCTACACCTTC	CASSFDKNYGYTF
TRBV10-3	-	many	TRBJ2-5	TGTGCCATCAGTGATTACAGGGAAGAGACCCAGTACTTC	CAISDYREETQYF
TRBV14	-	-	TRBJ2-5	TGTGCCAGCAGCCAGACTGAGACCCAGTACTTC	CASSQTETQYF
TRBV11-2	TRBD2	-	TRBJ2-5	TGTGCCAACAGTCCTTCGGGGGGCCAAGAGACCCAGTACTTC	CANSPSGGQETQYF
TRBV11-3	-	medium-sized	TRBJ2-1	TGTGCCAGCAGCCCCGGTGGGGAGAGCAATGAGCGGCAGTTCTTC	CASSPGGESNERQFF
TRBV28	-	few	TRBJ1-5	TGTGCCAGCAACCGGACCCCTAGCAATCAGCCCCAGCATTTT	CASNRTPSNQPQHF
TRBV6-1	-	-	TRBJ2-7	TGTGCCAGCAGCCTTCAAAAGTTCTCGGGCGGCTACGAGCAGTACTTC	CASSLQKFSGGYEQYF
TRBV5-4	-	-	TRBJ2-7	TGTGCCAGCAGCTCGGGAGCCCGCTACGAGCACTACTTC	CASSSGARYEHYF
TRBV6-2/TRBV6-3	TRBD2	-	TRBJ2-5	TGTGCCAGCAGTTACACTTCTAGCGGGGCCCCTCGTGGGGAGACCCAGTACTTC	CASSYTSSGAPRGETQYF
TRBV10-3	-	few	TRBJ1-6	TGTGCCATCAGTGAGCGTAATGGGGATGCTTCACCCCTCCACTTT	CAISERNGDASPLHF
TRBV11-2	-	-	TRBJ2-3	TGCGCCAGCAGCCCGATGCGGACAGATACGCAGTATTTT	CASSPMRTDTQYF
TRBV11-2	TRBD2	few	TRBJ2-7	TGTGCCAGTAGCTTAGGACTAGCGGGAGCGAGCAAGCAGTACTTC	CASSLGLAGASKQYF
TRBV4-1	-	-	TRBJ1-5	TGCGCCAGCAGCCCCTCCCCCCAGTGGGAGGGCCGGTTTTCAGATACGCAGCATTTT	CASSPSPQWEGRFSDTQHF
TRBV6-6	-	-	TRBJ2-7	TGTGCCAACAGTTACACCAGAAGCTCCTACGAGCAGTACTTC	CANSYTRSSYEQYF
TRBV11-2	TRBD1	-	TRBJ2-5	TGTGCCAGCAGCTCAACAAGGGGGCAAGAGACCCAGTGCTTC	CASSSTRGQETQCF
TRBV5-4	-	-	TRBJ2-7	TGTGCCAGCAGCTTGGGGGGGTACACCCACGAGCAGTACTTC	CASSLGGYTHEQYF
TRBV11-2	-	many	TRBJ2-7	TGTGCCAGCAGCGCGACGGACTACGAGCAGTACTTC	CASSATDYEQYF
TRBV5-1	-	-	TRBJ2-5	TGCGCCATCAGCCCGCACCGGGAGACCCAGTACTTC	CAISPHRETQYF
TRBV5-1	-	-	TRBJ2-1	TGCGCCAGCAGCTTTGGGCAGGGTTGGGATGAGCAGTTCTTC	CASSFGQGWDEQFF
TRBV5-4	-	few	TRBJ2-7	TGTGCCAGCAGCCCAAGGACAGAACTCGAGCAGTACTTC	CASSPRTELEQYF
TRBV28	-	-	TRBJ2-7	TGTGCCAGCAGCCCAATGGGGCAGAGCTCCTACGAGCAGTACTTC	CASSPMGQSSYEQYF
TRBV6-5	-	-	TRBJ2-7	TGTGTCAGCAGGGCGGACTCCTACGAGCAGTACTTC	CVSRADSYEQYF
TRBV6-1	TRBD1	-	TRBJ2-1	TGTGGCAGCAGTGAAGCCGGGACAGGGAGCAACGAGCAGTTCTTC	CGSSEAGTGSNEQFF
TRBV12-3/TRBV12-4	-	-	TRBJ1-1	TGTGCCAGCAGTCGACAGAGGATCGGGAACACTGAAGCTTTCTTT	CASSRQRIGNTEAFF
TRBV11-2	TRBD2	-	TRBJ2-2	TGTGCCAGCAGCTATCCCCGCAGCGGGAGGGCCGGGAACACCGGAGAGCTGTTTTTT	CASSYPRSGRAGNTGELFF
TRBV12-3/TRBV12-4	TRBD2	many	TRBJ2-1	TGTGCCAGCAGTCACCCGGGACTAGCGGGATGGGAGCAGTTCTTC	CASSHPGLAGWEQFF
TRBV12-3/TRBV12-4	-	-	TRBJ2-7	TGTGCTAGCAGTTTAGTCGAGAGGGCCGGACGTACCGAGCAGTACTTC	CASSLVERAGRTEQYF
TRBV11-2	TRBD1	-	TRBJ2-3	TGTGCCAGCAGCGTAAGACAGGGATTGACCCAGTATTTT	CASSVRQGLTQYF
TRBV12-3/TRBV12-4	-	-	TRBJ1-6	TGTGCCAGCAGTCCTCGCGACAGGAGTTCACCCCTCCACTTT	CASSPRDRSSPLHF
TRBV4-3	TRBD1	few	TRBJ2-1	TGCGCCAGCAGCCAAGCCCCATTGACGACAGGGGTTGAGCAGTTCTTC	CASSQAPLTTGVEQFF
TRBV6-1	TRBD2	few	TRBJ2-7	TGTGCCAGCAGCGGAGCGGGAGGGCCCTACGAGCAGTACTTC	CASSGAGGPYEQYF
TRBV5-1	-	-	TRBJ1-4	TGCGCCAGCCGGTCGATGGCAACTAATGAAAAACTGTTTTTT	CASRSMATNEKLFF
TRBV11-2	TRBD1	medium-sized	TRBJ2-5	TGTGCCAGCAGCTCGACAGGGTTGGGGGAGACCCAGTACTTC	CASSSTGLGETQYF
TRBV4-2	TRBD2	many	TRBJ2-1	TGTGCCAGCAGCCGAAGGGAAGCGGGATCCCAATACAATGAGCAGTTCTTC	CASSRREAGSQYNEQFF
TRBV11-2	-	-	TRBJ2-7	TGTGCCAGTAGCCCCAGCAGGCTTTCCTACGAGCAGTACTTC	CASSPSRLSYEQYF
TRBV7-8	TRBD1	-	TRBJ2-5	TGCGCCAGCTGCTTAAACCCACAGGGGGTAGAGACCCAGTACTTC	CASCLNPQGVETQYF
TRBV4-3	-	many	TRBJ1-4	TGCGCCAGCAGCCAAGATACAGGCGTTAATGAAAAACTGTTTTTT	CASSQDTGVNEKLFF
TRBV6-6	-	many	TRBJ2-7	TGTGCCAGCAGTTACTCGAATCTATTAGCCGGCACGTACGAGCAGTACTTC	CASSYSNLLAGTYEQYF
TRBV20-1	-	-	TRBJ2-5	TGCAGTGCGCCGACGGATCTAGGCAGCGAGACCCAGTACTTC	CSAPTDLGSETQYF
TRBV10-3	-	-	TRBJ2-1	TGTGCCATCAGTGTAGGCAGGGAGAATCAGAATGAGTGGTTCTTC	CAISVGRENQNEWFF
TRBV28	-	-	TRBJ2-1	TGTGCCGGCGCCGACACAGTTACCTACAATGAGCAGTTCTTC	CAGADTVTYNEQFF
TRBV6-1	-	few	TRBJ2-3	TGTGCCAGCATCCCGAATGTAGGGGGAGATACGCAGTATTTT	CASIPNVGGDTQYF
TRBV29-1	-	-	TRBJ1-1	TGCAGCGTTCAAGAGATGAACATTGAAGCTTTCTTT	CSVQEMNIEAFF
TRBV14	TRBD1	many	TRBJ1-2	TGTGCCAGCAGCCCCGGGACAGTTCGCTACACCTTC	CASSPGTVRYTF
TRBV4-2	TRBD2	once	TRBJ2-3	TGTGCCAACAGCCAAGAACTAGCGCCATGCACAGATACGCAGTATTTT	CANSQELAPCTDTQYF